A single sample gave rise to the 28 T cell receptor beta chains below, sequenced in a study of CD8+ T cells in alopecia areata. Extracted from the samples, RNA was reverse transcribed into cDNA to serve as the sequencing template. Some clones are missing from TCRdb's copy, which holds only in-frame ones; the method was immunoSEQ multiplex PCR. The data contain about 140,000 clones, around 54% of them seen just once; the ten biggest clones take up approximately 4.3%. Sequencing was done on a sample of CD4+ T cells sorted from blood. These receptors all stem from a human donor in good health.

The V and J genes are TRBV29-1 and TRBJ1-4; D uncertain. V dropped 7 bases and J dropped 4 bases, with 10 bases sitting between them. There are 12 residues in the CDR3. Germline V lookup: CDR1 SQVTM, CDR2 ANQGSEA. This chain's CDR3 is CSAGLGNEKLFF. CDR3 nucleotide sequence: TGCAGCGCTGGGCTCGGTAATGAAAAACTGTTTTTT.

In its sample, this clone was seen a few times. The chain joins TRBV5-1 to TRBJ2-7, with D tentatively TRBD2 (5 bases). This CDR3 has 14 residues. The germline V gene has CDR1 SGHRS and CDR2 YFSETQ. Between the trimmed V and J ends, which lost 0 bases and 5 bases, there was a span of 12 bases. This CDR3 is CASSLGGSRDEQYF. The CDR3 DNA sequence: TGCGCCAGCAGCTTGGGAGGGAGTAGGGACGAGCAGTACTTC.

CDR3 residues: CASSLPQLRMQYF. Written as DNA, the CDR3 is TGTGCCAGCAGTTTGCCCCAGCTGAGGATGCAGTATTTT. This chain uses TRBV28 with TRBJ2-3, with D hard to call. The V gene's germline CDR1 is MDHEN and CDR2 SYDVKM. The ends were cut back, 3 bases at V and 11 bases at J, with 15 bases in the middle. The CDR3 is 13 residues long.

This chain uses TRBV25-1 with TRBJ1-1; no reliable D call. This CDR3 has 13 residues. The V gene's germline CDR1 is MGHDK and CDR2 SYGVNS. The V end was cut by 4 bases, the J end by 0 bases, with 6 bases between. The CDR3 sequence is CASSGTMNTEAFF. The CDR3 region has the DNA TGTGCCAGCAGTGGCACTATGAACACTGAAGCTTTCTTT.

The chain combines TRBV7-8 with TRBJ2-1; 10 bases fit TRBD2. The V gene end was trimmed by 1 base and the J gene end by 4 bases; junction bases not matched to a gene: 7. Germline CDR1 and CDR2: SGHVS and FQNEAQ. The CDR3 is 17 residues long. In nucleotides, the CDR3 is TGTGCCAGCAGCTTAGTGGTAGCGGGAGGCCGATACAATGAGCAGTTCTTC. This codes for CASSLVVAGGRYNEQFF.

The chain couples TRBV11-2 to TRBJ2-7, with D hard to call. Trimming pared 5 bases from V and 5 bases from J, leaving 16 bases between. The CDR3 is 14 residues long. Germline V gene lookup returns CDR1 SGHAT and CDR2 FQNNGV. The CDR3 nucleotides are TGTGCCAGCAGCCCCCAATTCCCGCTCCACGAGCAGTACTTC. Encoded protein: CASSPQFPLHEQYF.

The chain recombines TRBV27 with TRBJ2-3; D uncertain. Germline-derived CDR1 and CDR2 are MNHEY and SMNVEV (reference sequence). V shed 3 bases and J shed 0 bases, with 10 bases lying between them. The CDR3 runs to 15 residues. The CDR3 region has the DNA TGTGCCAGCAGTTTTCTGACTGCCAGCACAGATACGCAGTATTTT. Amino acids: CASSFLTASTDTQYF.

This clone was seen a handful of times. The chain's CDR3 is CASSSRMVGNNAGYTF. CDR3 DNA: TGTGCCAGCAGCTCGAGGATGGTGGGTAATAATGCTGGCTACACCTTC. The J gene is TRBJ1-2, the V gene TRBV5-6; no clear D. Germline loops: CDR1 SGHDT, CDR2 YYEEEE. The V end lost 3 bases, the J end lost 7 bases, and 22 bases lay between the germline ends. The CDR3 is made up of 16 amino acids.

Points on this clone: The sample contains more than one DNA sequence encoding this CDR3. V gene TRBV10-3 combines with J gene TRBJ1-1; D is unresolved. Germline CDR1 and CDR2: ENHRY and SYGVKD. The V end was cut by 8 bases, the J end by 3 bases, with 13 bases between. The CDR3 totals 13 residues. CDR3 sequence: CAIAPASDTEAFF. The CDR3 coding sequence is TGTGCCATCGCGCCAGCTAGCGACACTGAAGCTTTCTTT.

The chain couples TRBV2 to TRBJ2-1; D is perhaps TRBD2 (5 bases). The ends were cut back, 4 bases at V and 6 bases at J, with 22 bases in the middle. The CDR3 is 17 residues long. Germline V gene lookup returns CDR1 SNHLY and CDR2 FYNNEI. CDR3 region: CASSARLNPRVFNEQFF. The DNA for the CDR3 is TGTGCCAGCAGTGCGCGACTAAACCCAAGAGTGTTCAATGAGCAGTTCTTC.

The chain joins TRBV4-1 to TRBJ1-5; D not resolved. The ends were cut back, 0 bases at V and 6 bases at J, with 15 bases in the middle. CDR1 is MGHRA and CDR2 is YSYEKL in the germline V gene. This CDR3 has 16 amino acids. The CDR3 DNA sequence: TGCGCCAGCAGCCAAGATTCTAATGTTCTGGGTCAGCCCCAGCATTTT. Translating it yields CASSQDSNVLGQPQHF.

J is TRBJ1-2 and V is TRBV19, with D hard to call. This CDR3 is 16 amino acids long. Germline values: CDR1 LNHDA, CDR2 SQIVND (reference sequence). The V gene lost 7 bases and the J gene lost 0 bases, with 18 bases spanning the gap. CDR3 region: CASNQPALDANYGYTF. The CDR3 DNA follows: TGTGCCAGTAATCAACCGGCTCTCGACGCTAACTATGGCTACACCTTC.

For the CDR3, the DNA is TGCAGCGTTGTAGGCAGTGGGTTTGAAGCTTTCTTT. It translates to CSVVGSGFEAFF. This chain connects TRBV29-1 to TRBJ1-1; no firm D call. This CDR3 has 12 residues. The V gene's germline CDR1 is SQVTM and CDR2 ANQGSEA. The V end lost 4 bases, the J end lost 7 bases, and 13 bases lay between the germline ends.

V and J are TRBV5-6 and TRBJ1-5; D is perhaps TRBD1 (6 bases). The germline gives CDR1 SGHDT, CDR2 YYEEEE. CDR3 length: 14 residues. Trimming removed 2 bases from V and 3 bases from J, with 9 bases in between. The CDR3: CASSFWGLNQPQHF. In DNA form, the CDR3 reads TGTGCCAGCAGCTTTTGGGGGCTCAATCAGCCCCAGCATTTT.

The rearrangement joins TRBV6-5 to TRBJ2-3; a weak D match, TRBD1 (5 bases). The length of the CDR3 is 13 residues. Deletions cut 4 bases from V and 1 base from J, with 6 bases between. CDR1 and CDR2 (germline): MNHEY, SVGAGI. The CDR3 coding sequence is TGTGCCAGCAGTTCGACAGGCACAGATACGCAGTATTTT. This sequence encodes CASSSTGTDTQYF.

V usage is TRBV30 and J usage is TRBJ2-5, with D perhaps matching TRBD2 (6 bases). The CDR3 covers 14 residues. V shed 2 bases and J shed 2 bases, with 12 bases lying between them. Germline V CDR1 and CDR2: GTSNPN, SVGIG (reference sequence). The CDR3 bases are TGTGCCTGGAGTCGCGGGATCGGACAAGAGACCCAGTACTTC. Protein product: CAWSRGIGQETQYF.

J is TRBJ2-6 and V is TRBV2, with D unclear. Trimming removed 8 bases at V and 0 bases at J, with 11 bases between. CDR3 length: 15 amino acids. Germline V gene sequence: CDR1 SNHLY, CDR2 FYNNEI. The CDR3 sequence is CASGGRRSGANVLTF. The CDR3 nucleotides read TGTGCCAGCGGCGGACGGCGCTCTGGGGCCAACGTCCTGACTTTC.

The chain recombines TRBV19 with TRBJ2-6; TRBD1 matches 7 bases. The CDR3 has 15 residues. The germline V gene has CDR1 LNHDA and CDR2 SQIVND (reference sequence). The V segment lost 4 bases and the J segment 2 bases; nucleotides outside the gene matches: 2. The CDR3 nucleotides read TGTGCCAGTAGTAAAGGGGGCGCTGGGGCCAACGTCCTGACTTTC. Protein product: CASSKGGAGANVLTF.

The CDR3 is CASSGLADNEQFF. The CDR3 bases are TGTGCCAGCAGCGGACTAGCGGACAATGAGCAGTTCTTC. This chain joins TRBV9 and TRBJ2-1; 9 bases are a match to TRBD2. Germline lookup yields CDR1 SGDLS and CDR2 YYNGEE. The CDR3 length is 13 residues. V shed 3 bases, J shed 5 bases, and the junction held 0 bases outside the gene matches.

The gene calls are TRBV30 and TRBJ2-2; D uncertain. V shed 0 bases and J shed 4 bases, with 9 bases lying between them. Germline V gene data show CDR1 as GTSNPN and CDR2 as SVGIG (reference sequence). The CDR3 is 14 amino acids. CDR3 in amino acids: CAWSVSGFTGELFF. In nucleotides, the CDR3 is TGTGCCTGGAGTGTGTCAGGATTCACCGGGGAGCTGTTTTTT.

The gene calls are TRBV7-9 and TRBJ1-2; TRBD1 might be the D (5 bases). The length of the CDR3 is 13 residues. The ends were cut back, 6 bases at V and 8 bases at J, with 16 bases in the middle. Germline lookup yields CDR1 SEHNR and CDR2 FQNEAQ (reference sequence). The CDR3 nucleotides read TGTGCCAGCAGACTGACGGAGGGGCTCGGCTACACCTTC. Protein product: CASRLTEGLGYTF.

V usage is TRBV29-1 and J usage is TRBJ2-3, with TRBD2 matching over 7 bases. This CDR3 has 11 amino acids. Trimming at V came to 4 bases and at J to 5 bases, leaving 0 bases not matched to a gene. Germline loops: CDR1 SQVTM, CDR2 ANQGSEA. In nucleotides, the CDR3 is TGCAGCGTTGGGGAGGGAGATACGCAGTATTTT. Translated: CSVGEGDTQYF.

This clone was seen a handful of times. J is TRBJ2-7 and V is TRBV5-1, with TRBD1 matching over 9 bases. The J segment lost 5 bases and the V segment lost 4 bases, leaving 7 bases of the junction unmatched. The germline CDR1 and CDR2 sequences are SGHRS and YFSETQ. This CDR3 has 14 residues. The CDR3 loop is CASSPGTGRNEQYF. CDR3 DNA: TGCGCCAGCAGCCCCGGGACAGGGAGGAACGAGCAGTACTTC.

This chain uses TRBV6-1 with TRBJ2-1; 9 positions match TRBD2. The CDR3 totals 12 residues. Trimming at V came to 10 bases and at J to 6 bases, leaving 4 bases not matched to a gene. The V gene's germline CDR1 is MNHNS and CDR2 SASEGT. The CDR3 spells CAIRLAVNEQFF. Written as DNA, the CDR3 is TGTGCCATTCGACTAGCGGTCAATGAGCAGTTCTTC.

The chain uses TRBV20-1 and TRBJ2-4; D remains unclear. Germline V gene lookup returns CDR1 DFQATT and CDR2 SNEGSKA (reference sequence). Trimming took off 3 bases at V and 6 bases at J, with 6 bases between the two ends. This CDR3 is built from 11 residues. CDR3 DNA sequence: TGCAGTGCTAGGACCGTAAACATTCAGTACTTC. Translating it yields CSARTVNIQYF.

This clone occurred a few times. The CDR3 DNA reads as TGCAGCGTTGTGGGTTCAGGGGAATACGAGCAGTACTTC. Its protein is CSVVGSGEYEQYF. The chain carries TRBV29-1 and TRBJ2-7, with a weak D call TRBD1 (6 bases). V was trimmed by 4 bases and J by 4 bases, leaving 14 bases between them. There are 13 residues in the CDR3. CDR1 SQVTM and CDR2 ANQGSEA come from the germline V gene.

This sequence joins TRBV7-9 and TRBJ1-2; TRBD1 is a possible D gene (6 bases). The V end lost 4 bases, the J end lost 4 bases, and 13 bases lay between the germline ends. The CDR3 is 14 residues long. Germline-derived CDR1 and CDR2 are SEHNR and FQNEAQ (reference sequence). In nucleotides, the CDR3 is TGTGCCAGCAGCTCGGTAGGGACACCCTATGGCTACACCTTC. Its protein product is CASSSVGTPYGYTF.

A few counts support this clone. This sequence joins TRBV10-3 and TRBJ2-7; D might be TRBD1 (5 bases). This CDR3 is 13 amino acids long. CDR1 is ENHRY and CDR2 is SYGVKD in the germline V gene. The germline V and J ends were trimmed by 7 bases and 0 bases, with 10 bases remaining between them. CDR3 sequence: CAINPGNSYEQYF. The CDR3 nucleotides read TGTGCCATCAACCCAGGGAACTCCTACGAGCAGTACTTC.